Following are 29 T cell receptor beta chains from one sample sequenced in a study of cytomegalovirus exposure and HLA in healthy donors. 60 Vbeta and 13 Jbeta primers were used in PCR. Clones were sequenced by immunoSEQ multiplex PCR, and TCRdb holds only the in-frame ones, with some missing. In the table there are over 150,000 clones, around 80% of which are singletons. Sequenced sample: PBMCs. These receptors all stem from a girl aged 2-10 years in good health and CMV-seropositive.

The chain carries TRBV19 and TRBJ1-5; D remains unclear. V was clipped by 1 base and J by 6 bases, with 19 bases between them. Germline V gene lookup returns CDR1 LNHDA and CDR2 SQIVND (reference sequence). The CDR3 runs 17 residues. The CDR3 region is CASSIGYEGIEIQPQHF. The CDR3 region has the DNA TGTGCCAGTAGTATAGGTTATGAGGGAATCGAAATTCAGCCCCAGCATTTT. Drawing the rest from reference TRBV19 and TRBJ1-5, the complete variable domain is DGGITQSPKYLFRKEGQNVTLSCEQNLNHDAMYWYRQDPGQGLRLIYYSQIVNDFQKGDIAEGYSVSREKKESFPLTVTSAQKNPTAFYLCASSIGYEGIEIQPQHFGDGTRLSIL.

The chain recombines TRBV4-1 with TRBJ1-5; tentative D call: TRBD1 (5 bases). CDR3 size: 18 residues. V gave up 1 base and J gave up 1 base, with 17 bases separating them. CDR1 is MGHRA and CDR2 is YSYEKL in the germline V gene. This CDR3 reads CASSQVSGPKESNQPQHF. The CDR3 nucleotides are TGCGCCAGCAGCCAAGTATCAGGGCCCAAGGAGAGCAATCAGCCCCAGCATTTT.

This clone was observed once. This chain uses TRBV4-2 with TRBJ1-4; 7 nucleotides line up with TRBD1. There are 18 residues in the CDR3. J lost 0 bases, V lost 5 bases, and 12 bases had no gene match. Germline loops: CDR1 LGHNA, CDR2 YNFKEQ. The CDR3 sequence: CASSNRGTGEATNEKLFF. The CDR3 coding sequence is TGTGCCAGCAGCAATAGGGGCACAGGGGAAGCAACTAATGAAAAACTGTTTTTT.

The chain couples TRBV30 to TRBJ2-7; 8 bases match TRBD1. This CDR3 has 14 residues. V lost 1 base, J lost 3 bases, and 5 bases stayed unmatched. Germline assignment: CDR1 GTSNPN and CDR2 SVGIG (reference sequence). The CDR3 sequence is CAWSARGTGYEQYF. The CDR3 region has the DNA TGTGCCTGGAGTGCCCGCGGGACAGGCTACGAGCAGTACTTC.

The chain combines TRBV4-1 with TRBJ2-1; 9 bases are a match to TRBD2. V lost 4 bases to trimming and J lost 2 bases; unmatched junction nucleotides: 12. CDR1 MGHRA and CDR2 YSYEKL come from the germline V gene. CDR3 length: 18 amino acids. The CDR3 nucleotides are TGCGCCAGCAGCCCCTGGGGTATCGAGCGGGGGGCCTACAATGAGCAGTTCTTC. This translates into CASSPWGIERGAYNEQFF.

This clone was seen more than once but under ten times. The genes are TRBV27 and TRBJ1-1; D is unclear. Trimming shortened V by 5 bases and J by 4 bases, and 11 bases separated the two germline ends. The CDR3 runs 13 residues. Germline V gene sequence: CDR1 MNHEY, CDR2 SMNVEV (reference sequence). The CDR3 loop is CASSRRVGTEAFF. In DNA form, the CDR3 reads TGTGCCAGCAGTCGACGGGTGGGCACTGAAGCTTTCTTT.

The V call is TRBV2, the J call TRBJ2-1; 10 bases are a match to TRBD1. The V gene end was trimmed by 3 bases and the J gene end by 8 bases; junction bases not matched to a gene: 4. The CDR3 totals 14 residues. Germline CDR1 and CDR2: SNHLY and FYNNEI. The CDR3 DNA follows: TGTGCCAGCAGTGATCGACAGGGGGCACATGAGCAGTTCTTC. This translates into CASSDRQGAHEQFF.

Turning to this clone: This same CDR3 is encoded by further DNA sequences in the sample. The chain carries TRBV6-5 and TRBJ1-1; the match to TRBD1 covers 7 bases. The CDR3 runs to 14 residues. Germline V CDR1 and CDR2: MNHEY, SVGAGI. Unmatched junction bases numbered 11, after V lost 5 bases and J lost 8 bases. CDR3 residues: CASSDLQGPREAFF. The CDR3 DNA sequence: TGTGCCAGCAGTGACTTACAGGGGCCTAGGGAAGCTTTCTTT.

The chain carries TRBV7-8 and TRBJ2-1; TRBD2 agrees at 8 bases. V lost 7 bases to trimming and J lost 9 bases; unmatched junction nucleotides: 11. This CDR3 region has 14 residues. Germline V gene data show CDR1 as SGHVS and CDR2 as FQNEAQ. The CDR3 sequence: CASTREGPYTEQFF. CDR3 coding DNA: TGTGCCAGCACACGGGAGGGCCCATATACTGAGCAGTTCTTC.

This clone appeared once. The chain joins TRBV6-1 to TRBJ1-4; D is unclear. The V gene's germline CDR1 is MNHNS and CDR2 SASEGT. V dropped 10 bases and J dropped 6 bases, with 15 bases sitting between them. The CDR3 runs 13 residues. The DNA for the CDR3 is TGTGCCACCCAACGGGGATTCGATGAAAAACTGTTTTTT. It yields the protein CATQRGFDEKLFF.

This clone was seen a few times. This chain connects TRBV2 to TRBJ1-1; 7 bases match TRBD1. V lost 6 bases and J lost 5; bases outside the gene matches: 6. The V gene's germline CDR1 is SNHLY and CDR2 FYNNEI. The CDR3 length is 13 residues. The CDR3 DNA reads as TGTGCCAGCAGGGATGACAGGGCTACTGAAGCTTTCTTT. Protein product: CASRDDRATEAFF.

The chain couples TRBV30 to TRBJ2-2; D is possibly TRBD1 (5 bases). The CDR3 length is 15 residues. The V gene lost 0 bases and the J gene lost 1 base, with 9 bases spanning the gap. Per the germline V gene, CDR1 is GTSNPN and CDR2 is SVGIG (reference sequence). The CDR3 coding sequence is TGTGCCTGGAGTGTACTCAGGGTGAACACCGGGGAGCTGTTTTTT. Translation: CAWSVLRVNTGELFF.

V usage is TRBV27 and J usage is TRBJ2-7; D might be TRBD1 (7 bases). Trimming removed 6 bases from V and 3 bases from J, with 18 bases in between. The CDR3 length is 15 residues. Germline CDR1 MNHEY, CDR2 SMNVEV (reference sequence). Here the CDR3 DNA reads TGTGCCAGCAGCGGCCGGCGGGACAGTCTCTACGAGCAGTACTTC. Amino acids: CASSGRRDSLYEQYF.

This clone was picked up a small number of times. V gene TRBV6-1 combines with J gene TRBJ1-1; D might be TRBD1 (5 bases). Trimming left V 0 bases short and J 1 base short, with 9 bases between. Per germline, CDR1 MNHNS and CDR2 SASEGT. The CDR3 loop spans 15 amino acids. CDR3 residues: CASSEADRPNTEAFF. In DNA, the CDR3 is TGTGCCAGCAGTGAAGCCGACAGACCGAACACTGAAGCTTTCTTT.

The V call is TRBV12-5, the J call TRBJ2-2; D possibly corresponds to TRBD2 (5 bases). Germline assignment: CDR1 LGHNT and CDR2 FRNRAP. CDR3 length: 15 amino acids. The V end lost 7 bases, the J end lost 4 bases, and 16 bases lay between the germline ends. In DNA, the CDR3 is TGTGCTAGTGTTTTAGGAGGAGGTGTCACCGGGGAGCTGTTTTTT. Translated: CASVLGGGVTGELFF.

The CDR3 spells CASSVDSNEKLFF. CDR3 nucleotides: TGTGCCAGCAGCGTAGATAGTAATGAAAAACTGTTTTTT. The J gene is TRBJ1-4, the V gene TRBV5-4, with D unclear. V lost 4 bases, J lost 4 bases, and 8 bases lay in between. CDR1 is SGHNT, CDR2 YYREEE, per germline (reference sequence). This CDR3 region has 13 residues.

The CDR3 loop reads CASSLAQAGYNEQFF. The DNA of the CDR3 is TGTGCCAGCAGCTTGGCCCAGGCGGGTTACAATGAGCAGTTCTTC. The rearrangement joins TRBV5-6 to TRBJ2-1; tentatively, D is TRBD2 (5 bases). The CDR3 covers 15 residues. Trimming took 0 bases from V and 4 from J, leaving 11 bases between them. From germline, CDR1 is SGHDT and CDR2 YYEEEE.

In this sample, this clone turned up once. This chain uses TRBV5-1 with TRBJ2-2, with a weak D call TRBD2 (5 bases). The V end lost 9 bases, the J end lost 5 bases, and 11 bases lay between the germline ends. This CDR3 has 12 residues. Germline-derived CDR1 and CDR2 are SGHRS and YFSETQ. CDR3 bases: TGCGCCACCGGCGCGGGTACCGGGGAGCTGTTTTTT. Amino acids: CATGAGTGELFF.

Here the CDR3 DNA reads TGTGCCAGCAGCTTAACCGGGAGCCTAAGTGAGCAGTACTTC. Protein sequence: CASSLTGSLSEQYF. V and J are TRBV11-3 and TRBJ2-7, with D perhaps TRBD2 (6 bases). V was cut by 2 bases and J by 7 bases, with 15 bases left in between. Germline CDR1 reads SGHNT; CDR2 reads YENEEA. The CDR3 is made up of 14 amino acids.

The rearrangement uses TRBV7-8 and TRBJ1-1; possibly TRBD1 for D (6 bases). CDR3 length equals 18 residues. V was clipped by 1 base and J by 0 bases, with 18 bases between them. CDR1 is SGHVS, CDR2 FQNEAQ, per germline. The CDR3 here is CASSLELLGGHLNTEAFF. CDR3 nucleotides: TGTGCCAGCAGCTTAGAATTGCTGGGGGGGCATTTGAACACTGAAGCTTTCTTT.

The chain has TRBV28 and TRBJ1-2; D perhaps matches TRBD1 (6 bases). Trimming removed 7 bases from V and 8 bases from J, with 11 bases in between. This CDR3 comprises 11 residues. The germline V gene encodes CDR1 MDHEN and CDR2 SYDVKM. The CDR3 reads CASNRVGGYTF. CDR3 sequence (DNA): TGTGCCAGCAACAGGGTTGGGGGCTACACCTTC.

J is TRBJ2-7 and V is TRBV29-1; 11 bases agree with TRBD1. The CDR3 is 13 amino acids. Germline values: CDR1 SQVTM, CDR2 ANQGSEA. Trimming removed 3 bases from V and 5 bases from J; junction bases left unmatched: 3. CDR3: CSVDGQGAHEQYF. DNA for the CDR3: TGCAGCGTTGATGGACAGGGGGCTCACGAGCAGTACTTC.

The rearrangement links TRBV9 to TRBJ2-5; possibly TRBD1 for D (6 bases). The CDR3 totals 16 residues. Per the germline V gene, CDR1 is SGDLS and CDR2 is YYNGEE. Between the trimmed V and J ends, which lost 4 bases and 4 bases, there was a span of 20 bases. CDR3 amino acids: CASSLKGTLRLETQYF. As DNA, the CDR3 is TGTGCCAGCAGCTTAAAGGGGACACTTCGGTTAGAGACCCAGTACTTC.

This clone has only one observation. The V and J genes are TRBV7-8 and TRBJ2-7, with 7 bases matching TRBD2. This CDR3 region has 14 residues. Per germline, CDR1 SGHVS and CDR2 FQNEAQ. With V trimmed by 2 bases and J by 2 bases, 3 bases remained unmatched. The CDR3 DNA sequence: TGTGCCAGCAGCTTACGGGGGAGGGCCTACGAGCAGTACTTC. Translation: CASSLRGRAYEQYF.

The chain carries TRBV27 and TRBJ1-6; 9 bases match TRBD1. Per germline, CDR1 MNHEY and CDR2 SMNVEV (reference sequence). The J segment lost 8 bases and the V segment lost 7 bases, leaving 6 bases of the junction unmatched. The CDR3 totals 14 residues. The chain's CDR3 is CASTEQGADSPLHF. The CDR3 DNA is TGTGCCAGCACGGAACAGGGGGCGGATTCACCCCTCCACTTT.

The V and J genes are TRBV7-9 and TRBJ2-2, with 8 bases aligning to TRBD2. CDR1 is SEHNR, CDR2 FQNEAQ, per germline (reference sequence). The CDR3 sequence is 17 residues long. V dropped 5 bases and J dropped 4; count of bases not matched to a gene: 12. CDR3 sequence: CASSAHIAGYTTGELFF. The CDR3 bases are TGTGCCAGCAGCGCTCACATAGCGGGATACACCACCGGGGAGCTGTTTTTT.

Written as DNA, the CDR3 is TGTGCCAGCAGCCAAGATCTTGGGACTAGCGGGTACGAGCAGTACTTC. Translating it yields CASSQDLGTSGYEQYF. The chain carries TRBV4-2 and TRBJ2-7; 12 bases are shared with TRBD2. J was trimmed by 4 bases and V by 0 bases; bases with no gene match: 4. Germline V CDR1 and CDR2: LGHNA, YNFKEQ. The CDR3 is made up of 16 amino acids.

The J gene is TRBJ2-7, the V gene TRBV2; TRBD2 matches at 7 bases. Per the germline V gene, CDR1 is SNHLY and CDR2 is FYNNEI. CDR3 length: 13 amino acids. V lost 7 bases, J lost 4 bases, and 7 bases stayed unmatched. As DNA, the CDR3 is TGTGCCAGCACCATACTGGGGGGGTACGAGCAGTACTTC. It is translated as CASTILGGYEQYF.

The chain combines TRBV28 with TRBJ2-2; no reliable D call. Trimming pared 6 bases from V and 5 bases from J, leaving 16 bases between. CDR1 and CDR2 (germline): MDHEN, SYDVKM. This CDR3 is 15 amino acids long. The CDR3 region is CASRVGPIRTGELFF. CDR3 nucleotide sequence: TGTGCCAGCAGGGTGGGCCCTATCCGGACCGGGGAGCTGTTTTTT.